The 16 T cell receptor beta chains in this list originate from one sample, sequenced in a study of cytomegalovirus exposure and HLA in healthy donors. Primers included in the PCR were 60 Vbeta and 13 Jbeta primers. Produced via immunoSEQ multiplex PCR; TCRdb's table is partial and in-frame only. The sample includes 100,000 to 150,000 clones. The source material was PBMCs. These receptors all stem from a middle-aged woman in good health and CMV-seropositive.

The rearrangement uses TRBV18 and TRBJ2-3; TRBD2 aligns across 11 bases. J was trimmed by 5 bases and V by 3 bases; bases with no gene match: 7. Germline assignment: CDR1 KGHSH and CDR2 LQKENI. The CDR3 runs to 16 residues. The CDR3 coding sequence is TGTGCCAGCTCACCCCCACTAGCGGGAGATAAAGATACGCAGTATTTT. Translating it yields CASSPPLAGDKDTQYF.

The CDR3 DNA is TGTGCCAGCGGACAGGAGAGGATAAATGAGCAGTTCTTC. This encodes CASGQERINEQFF. The chain combines TRBV7-2 with TRBJ2-1, with 7 bases lining up with TRBD1. Germline CDR1 and CDR2: SGHTA and FQGNSA. The CDR3 runs 13 residues. The junction had 8 bases not matched to a gene; V was cut back by 8 bases and J by 7 bases.

This rearrangement joins TRBV25-1 to TRBJ2-5, with TRBD2 identical over 8 bases. With V trimmed by 1 base and J by 9 bases, 13 bases remained unmatched. This CDR3 is 16 amino acids long. Germline values: CDR1 MGHDK, CDR2 SYGVNS. CDR3 sequence reads: CASSESALAAQEAQYF. As DNA, the CDR3 is TGTGCCAGCAGTGAATCAGCACTAGCGGCTCAGGAGGCCCAGTACTTC.

V gene TRBV5-1 combines with J gene TRBJ2-5; D call uncertain. Deletions cut 1 base from V and 5 bases from J, with 9 bases between. CDR3 length: 13 residues. Looked up from germline, CDR1 is SGHRS and CDR2 is YFSETQ. DNA of the CDR3: TGCGCCAGCAGCTTGTACAGAACGGAGACCCAGTACTTC. Translating it yields CASSLYRTETQYF.

The rearrangement links TRBV6-1 to TRBJ1-1, with unresolved D. With 3 bases removed from V and 1 base from J, the gap between germline ends came to 9 bases. CDR1 MNHNS and CDR2 SASEGT come from the germline V gene. The CDR3 runs to 14 residues. In DNA form, the CDR3 reads TGTGCCAGCAGTGAGAGGTGGAGGAACACTGAAGCTTTCTTT. Translating gives CASSERWRNTEAFF.

V usage is TRBV5-4 and J usage is TRBJ1-2; 7 positions agree with TRBD1. Trimming cost V 7 bases and J 3 bases; bases outside gene matches: 9. The CDR3 spans 14 residues. Germline V gene sequence: CDR1 SGHNT, CDR2 YYREEE (reference sequence). CDR3 coding DNA: TGTGCCAGCTTTCGGACAGGCTTCGACTATGGCTACACCTTC. Protein product: CASFRTGFDYGYTF.

The J gene is TRBJ1-5, the V gene TRBV19; D is possibly TRBD1 (5 bases). This CDR3 has 17 residues. Germline-derived CDR1 and CDR2 are LNHDA and SQIVND (reference sequence). Trimming cost V 1 base and J 0 bases, with 13 bases left between them. CDR3 in DNA: TGTGCCAGTAGTATAGTCAGGACACCAAATAGCAATCAGCCCCAGCATTTT. Translated: CASSIVRTPNSNQPQHF.

The chain recombines TRBV29-1 with TRBJ1-2; D possibly corresponds to TRBD1 (6 bases). The CDR3 is made up of 12 amino acids. From germline, CDR1 is SQVTM and CDR2 ANQGSEA. V was pared by 6 bases and J by 6 bases, with 14 bases between. The CDR3 nucleotides are TGCAGCGTGTCCCGGGACATTGATGGCTACACCTTC. Protein product: CSVSRDIDGYTF.

This sequence joins TRBV6-5 and TRBJ2-7; 7 nucleotides line up with TRBD1. Looked up from germline, CDR1 is MNHEY and CDR2 is SVGAGI. This CDR3 is 15 amino acids long. Trimming took 4 bases from V and 6 from J; bases not matched to a gene: 12. CDR3 coding DNA: TGTGCCAGCAGTTTAGGGGGCCGGGCGGTAGGCGAGCAGTACTTC. This gives the protein CASSLGGRAVGEQYF.

The gene calls are TRBV18 and TRBJ2-7; D perhaps matches TRBD1 (6 bases). The germline V gene encodes CDR1 KGHSH and CDR2 LQKENI. CDR3 length: 13 amino acids. Trimming pared 6 bases from V and 3 bases from J, leaving 12 bases between. This chain's CDR3 is CASSRTDYYEQYF. CDR3 coding DNA: TGTGCCAGCTCCCGGACAGACTACTACGAGCAGTACTTC.

The chain combines TRBV9 with TRBJ2-2, with TRBD2 matching 8 bases. CDR1 is SGDLS, CDR2 YYNGEE, per germline. The CDR3 totals 15 residues. Trimming took 0 bases from V and 5 from J; bases not matched to a gene: 3. Here the CDR3 DNA reads TGTGCCAGCAGCGTAGTCGAGCGGGAGACCGGGGAGCTGTTTTTT. Residues: CASSVVERETGELFF.

This sequence joins TRBV5-4 and TRBJ2-7; 12 positions match TRBD2. Germline assignment: CDR1 SGHNT and CDR2 YYREEE (reference sequence). CDR3 length equals 15 residues. The V gene end was trimmed by 1 base and the J gene end by 3 bases; junction bases not matched to a gene: 2. The CDR3 DNA reads as TGTGCCAGCAGCTTGACTAGCGGGAGGATCTACGAGCAGTACTTC. Its translation is CASSLTSGRIYEQYF.

CDR3 DNA: TGCGCCAGCAGCTTGGAGGGGCAGGCCCGCTCCTACAATGAGCAGTTCTTC. Amino acid sequence: CASSLEGQARSYNEQFF. The V and J genes are TRBV5-1 and TRBJ2-1; D may be TRBD1 (5 bases). V lost 0 bases to trimming and J lost 0 bases, with 13 bases between them. Germline V lookup: CDR1 SGHRS, CDR2 YFSETQ. The CDR3 extends over 17 amino acids.

This chain links TRBV6-5 with TRBJ2-5; TRBD1 matches 7 bases. CDR1 MNHEY and CDR2 SVGAGI come from the germline V gene. J was trimmed by 2 bases and V by 2 bases; bases with no gene match: 2. CDR3 size: 14 residues. The CDR3 nucleotides are TGTGCCAGCAGTTACGCAGGGGGTCAAGAGACCCAGTACTTC. Its translation is CASSYAGGQETQYF.

The chain is built from TRBV28 and TRBJ1-2, with D maybe TRBD1 (6 bases). CDR3 size: 13 residues. Germline loops: CDR1 MDHEN, CDR2 SYDVKM. Trimming removed 3 bases from V and 3 bases from J, with 8 bases in between. CDR3 coding DNA: TGTGCCAGCAGTTTTCAGGGGTACTATGGCTACACCTTC. It translates to CASSFQGYYGYTF.

This chain uses TRBV6-5 with TRBJ2-5; TRBD1 is a possible D gene (6 bases). The DNA matches TRBJ2-7 better at its end, which makes the J call doubtful. The germline gives CDR1 MNHEY, CDR2 SVGAGI. The length of the CDR3 is 14 residues. CDR3 sequence: CASSYSTGTYEQYF. DNA for the CDR3: TGTGCCAGCAGTTACTCCACAGGGACCTACGAGCAGTACTTC.